This is a list of T cell receptor beta chains from one sample in a study of T cells in Graves' hyperthyroidism and ophthalmopathy. Via MiXCR, TCRdb re-called the multiplex PCR reads, giving one row per CDR3 protein. Of roughly 400,000 distinct CDR3 sequences listed, around 16% are singletons. The sample was blood. All receptors come from a woman between 18 and 29 years old with Graves' hyperthyroidism that later progressed to Graves' ophthalmopathy. Each CDR3 is given with its conserved first and last residue. Each record gives: J gene, clone size, V gene, D gene, CDR3 DNA, CDR3 protein. A D gene is named only where the DNA matches it firmly. Part of the rows lack a size; the others show once, few, many or a class for expanded clones.

TRBJ1-2 | many | TRBV6-2/TRBV6-3 | - | TGTGCCAGCAGTTACCGGGACGGGATACGCGGCTATGGCTACACCTTC | CASSYRDGIRGYGYTF
TRBJ2-5 | many | TRBV7-2 | TRBD1 | TGTGCCAGCAGCTTAGCCGTGGGCAGGGGGCAAGAGACCCAGTACTTC | CASSLAVGRGQETQYF
TRBJ2-5 | - | TRBV20-1 | - | TGCAGTGCGACCCGGGACCTCCAAGAGACCCAGTACTTC | CSATRDLQETQYF
TRBJ1-4 | many | TRBV7-2 | - | TGTGCCAGCAGCTTAGCATTCGGGGGCGCGGGAGAAAAACTGTTTTTT | CASSLAFGGAGEKLFF
TRBJ2-5 | few | TRBV24-1 | - | TGTGCCACCAGTGAGGGAAGCGGAACCCAAGAGACCCAGTACTTC | CATSEGSGTQETQYF
TRBJ2-2 | - | TRBV7-9 | - | TGTGCCAGCGGCTTAATTGGGACCGGGGAGCTGTTTTTT | CASGLIGTGELFF
TRBJ2-1 | once | TRBV6-2/TRBV6-3 | TRBD2 | TGTGCCAGCAGTGCCATTACTAGCGGGAGGACCGACAATGAGCAGTTCTTC | CASSAITSGRTDNEQFF
TRBJ2-1 | many | TRBV30 | TRBD2 | TGTGCCTTTGCTAGCGGGAGAAGCAATGAGCAGTTCTTC | CAFASGRSNEQFF
TRBJ1-2 | - | TRBV27 | - | TGTGCCAGCAGTTTATCTCGGGACCCCGTGTGGGGCTACACCTTC | CASSLSRDPVWGYTF
TRBJ2-3 | many | TRBV27 | - | TGTGCCAGCAGTTCCATACCTCCTAGCACAGATACGCAGTATTTT | CASSSIPPSTDTQYF
TRBJ2-1 | many | TRBV28 | TRBD1 | TGTGCCGGATCCAGGGGGCGCAGGAATGAGCAGTTCTTC | CAGSRGRRNEQFF
TRBJ2-2 | - | TRBV6-4 | - | TGTGCCAGCAGTATTAGCAGGAACACCGGGGAGCTGTTTTTT | CASSISRNTGELFF
TRBJ2-7 | many | TRBV18 | TRBD2 | TGTGCCAGCTCACCCATGGGACTAGCGGGAGGGACGAACTCCTACGAGCAGTACTTC | CASSPMGLAGGTNSYEQYF
TRBJ2-3 | many | TRBV5-1 | TRBD2 | TGCGCCAGCAGCCCAGGACTAGCGGGAGCAGATACGCAGTATTTT | CASSPGLAGADTQYF
TRBJ2-5 | many | TRBV28 | - | TGTGCCAGCAGCCGCTGGGTCGCAGAAGAGACCCAGTACTTC | CASSRWVAEETQYF
TRBJ2-7 | many | TRBV7-8 | - | TGTGCCAGCAGCTTAGTGGAACAGACTAACTACGAGCAGTACTTC | CASSLVEQTNYEQYF
TRBJ1-1 | - | TRBV7-9 | - | TGTGCCAGCAGCCCCGTTATTCTGAACACTGAAGCTTTCTTT | CASSPVILNTEAFF
TRBJ2-5 | - | TRBV5-1 | TRBD2 | TGCGCCAGCAGCTTGAGACTAGCGGGAGGTAAAACCCAAGAGACCCAGTACTTC | CASSLRLAGGKTQETQYF
TRBJ1-1 | - | TRBV19 | - | TGTGCCAGTAGTATAGGGCGGCCTCCCATGAACACTGAAGCTTTCTTT | CASSIGRPPMNTEAFF
TRBJ2-7 | - | TRBV6-1 | - | TGTGCCAGCAGTGCGGGTTTTTGGTACGAGCAGTACTTC | CASSAGFWYEQYF
TRBJ2-3 | few | TRBV25-1 | - | TGTGCCAGCAAGAGAGGGGTTAGGGATACGCAATATTTT | CASKRGVRDTQYF
TRBJ1-4 | - | TRBV24-1 | - | TGTGCCACCAGTGAGCCAGACAGCCGTCCGAATGAAAAACTGTTTTTT | CATSEPDSRPNEKLFF
TRBJ2-1 | many | TRBV11-2 | - | TGTGCCAGCAGCTGGGATAGCGGAAATGAGCAGTTCTTC | CASSWDSGNEQFF
TRBJ1-5 | - | TRBV5-6 | - | TGTGCCAGCAGCTTGGCCCGCGGATATAGCAATCAGCCCCAGCATTTT | CASSLARGYSNQPQHF
TRBJ2-4 | many | TRBV5-1 | - | TGCGCCAGCAGCTTGGGGGGAGCCAAAAACATTCAGTACTTC | CASSLGGAKNIQYF
TRBJ2-3 | many | TRBV2 | - | TGTGCCAGCAGCAGGGATACGCAGTATTTT | CASSRDTQYF
TRBJ2-1 | many | TRBV24-1 | TRBD2 | TGTGCCACCAGTGATTCGGTGGGGACTAGCGGACTTGCCTACAATGAGCAGTTCTTC | CATSDSVGTSGLAYNEQFF
TRBJ2-1 | - | TRBV9 | - | TGTGCCAGCAGCGGGCAGGGTGGGGTCTACAATGAGCAGTTCTTC | CASSGQGGVYNEQFF
TRBJ2-7 | many | TRBV28 | - | TGTGCCAGCAGTGCCGGACAGTACGAGCAGTACTTC | CASSAGQYEQYF
TRBJ2-1 | - | TRBV25-1 | TRBD2 | TGTGCCAGCAGTGAATCTCGCCGAGCGGGAGAGGTCTACAATGAGCAGTTCTTC | CASSESRRAGEVYNEQFF
TRBJ1-1 | many | TRBV6-1 | - | TGTGCCAGCCAACCGCCATCAGGGGTGAACACTGAAGCTTTCTTT | CASQPPSGVNTEAFF
TRBJ1-1 | few | TRBV4-3 | - | TGCGCCAGCAGCCAAGTGGGGGAATCCCGGCGCGGGGACACTGAAGCTTTCTTT | CASSQVGESRRGDTEAFF
TRBJ2-1 | many | TRBV5-6 | TRBD2 | TGTGCCAGCAGCTTGGAGGCTAGCGGGAGCCACAATGAGCAGTTCTTC | CASSLEASGSHNEQFF
TRBJ1-5 | - | TRBV29-1 | TRBD1 | TGCAGCGTTGGAGGTAGTACAGGGGATTATGCAGATACGCAGCATTTT | CSVGGSTGDYADTQHF
TRBJ1-4 | - | TRBV4-2 | TRBD1 | TGTGCCAGCAGCCAAGCGGGGCCGGGACAGGGAGGTGAAAAACTGTTTTTT | CASSQAGPGQGGEKLFF
TRBJ2-1 | many | TRBV28 | TRBD1 | TGTGCCAGCAGTTCGCCGGGACAGGGAAATGAGCAGTTCTTC | CASSSPGQGNEQFF
TRBJ1-2 | - | TRBV19 | - | TGTGCCAGTAGTTTCAGCAACGGCGGAGTATATGGCTACACCTTC | CASSFSNGGVYGYTF
TRBJ1-3 | few | TRBV3-1 | - | TGTGCCAGCAGCCACAGGGGTGAAGGAAACACCATATATTTT | CASSHRGEGNTIYF
TRBJ2-3 | few | TRBV9 | - | TGTGCCAGCAGCGTAGAGGCCGTAACAGCGGGTACGCAGTATTTT | CASSVEAVTAGTQYF
TRBJ1-6 | - | TRBV11-2 | - | TGTGCCAGCAGCAAGAGGGGCGGGAATTCACCCCTCCACTTT | CASSKRGGNSPLHF
TRBJ1-1 | few | TRBV28 | TRBD1 | TGTGCCAGCAGTCAGGGGGGGACAGGGGTCCACACTGAAGCTTTCTTT | CASSQGGTGVHTEAFF
TRBJ2-7 | many | TRBV2 | - | TGTGCCAGCAGTGAAGTCGTAGGCGAGCAGTACTTC | CASSEVVGEQYF
TRBJ2-1 | many | TRBV5-1 | TRBD2 | TGCGCCAGCAGCTTCTCCGGGACTAGCGGGACCAGCTCCTACAATGAGCAGTTCTTC | CASSFSGTSGTSSYNEQFF
TRBJ2-1 | many | TRBV11-2 | - | TGTGCCAGCAGCTGGCGGAATGAGCAGTTCTTC | CASSWRNEQFF
TRBJ1-2 | few | TRBV6-1 | - | TGTGCCAGCACAACCCATGGGGGGAATGGCTACACCTTC | CASTTHGGNGYTF
TRBJ2-1 | many | TRBV28 | TRBD2 | TGTGCCAGCAGACTAGCGGGAGCCTACTACGATGAGCAGTTCTTC | CASRLAGAYYDEQFF
TRBJ1-6 | few | TRBV19 | - | TGTGCCAGTAGTCCTTCGTCGGCTGGCTCCTATAATTCACCCCTCCACTTT | CASSPSSAGSYNSPLHF
TRBJ2-1 | many | TRBV6-1 | TRBD2 | TGTGCCACCGGGACTAGCGGGAGCCTATTCAATGAGCAGTTCTTC | CATGTSGSLFNEQFF
TRBJ1-3 | few | TRBV28 | - | TGTGCCAGCACCCGACTAGAAAGTATGGGACTTACGGGAAACACCATATATTTT | CASTRLESMGLTGNTIYF
TRBJ2-5 | - | TRBV9 | TRBD1 | TGTGCCAGCAGCGTGGACAGGGCTTTAGAGACCCAGTACTTC | CASSVDRALETQYF
TRBJ2-5 | many | TRBV18 | - | TGTGCCAGCTCACCCAAAAGTGGGAAAGAGACCCAGTACTTC | CASSPKSGKETQYF
TRBJ1-2 | many | TRBV28 | - | TGTGCCAGCAGTCCCTGGACGGACTATGGCTACACCTTC | CASSPWTDYGYTF
TRBJ2-3 | - | TRBV20-1 | - | TGCAGTGCTCTCTCGGAGGGCCGGGATACGCAGTATTTT | CSALSEGRDTQYF
TRBJ2-2 | few | TRBV5-1 | TRBD2 | TGCGCCAGCAGCTTGGGTACTAGCGGGACGAACACCGGGGAGCTGTTTTTT | CASSLGTSGTNTGELFF